These 22 T cell receptor beta chains share one sample of origin, sequenced in a study of cytomegalovirus exposure and HLA in healthy donors. Clones were read by immunoSEQ multiplex PCR, and TCRdb kept only the in-frame ones, dropping some. This table has around 180,000 clones, approximately 85% appearing once. Sequences were obtained from PBMCs. These TCRs come from a woman aged 18-30 years in good health and CMV-seronegative.

The genes are TRBV5-4 and TRBJ2-5, with 8 positions matching TRBD1. CDR1 is SGHNT and CDR2 is YYREEE in the germline V gene (reference sequence). This CDR3 has 16 amino acids. J lost 5 bases, V lost 0 bases, and 9 bases had no gene match. The CDR3 coding sequence is TGTGCCAGCAGCTTGGAAATCGGCAGGGGGCCTGAGACCCAGTACTTC. Amino acid sequence: CASSLEIGRGPETQYF.

The CDR3 coding sequence is TGTGCCAGTAGTATTAGTGGGGGCCCTCTGAACGAGCAGTACTTC. Translating gives CASSISGGPLNEQYF. V and J are TRBV19 and TRBJ2-7; tentatively, D is TRBD1 (6 bases). Trimming left V 3 bases short and J 5 bases short, with 17 bases between. Germline loops: CDR1 LNHDA, CDR2 SQIVND (reference sequence). CDR3 size: 15 residues.

The chain is built from TRBV6-5 and TRBJ1-1; possible D gene TRBD1, 5 bases. Germline lookup yields CDR1 MNHEY and CDR2 SVGAGI. V lost 4 bases, J lost 7 bases, and 10 bases lay in between. The CDR3 is made up of 12 amino acids. The chain's CDR3 is CASSWGSYEAFF. For the CDR3, the DNA is TGTGCCAGCAGTTGGGGCTCTTATGAAGCTTTCTTT.

The rearrangement uses TRBV10-1 and TRBJ1-1; 8 nucleotides align to TRBD1. The V and J ends lost 5 bases and 1 base, in that order; junction bases with no gene match: 6. This CDR3 spans 15 amino acids. CDR1 WNHNN and CDR2 SYGVQD come from the germline V gene (reference sequence). This chain's CDR3 is CASSPGTGTNTEAFF. CDR3 bases: TGCGCCAGCAGTCCAGGGACAGGAACGAACACTGAAGCTTTCTTT.

The chain combines TRBV7-6 with TRBJ1-5, with 8 nucleotides matching TRBD1. This CDR3 has 17 amino acids. The germline CDR1 and CDR2 sequences are SGHVS and FNYEAQ. The V gene end was trimmed by 5 bases and the J gene end by 1 base; junction bases not matched to a gene: 10. CDR3 DNA sequence: TGTGCCAGCAGCCCCGGACAGGGTGGTTTAAGCAATCAGCCCCAGCATTTT. This encodes CASSPGQGGLSNQPQHF.

This sequence joins TRBV6-1 and TRBJ2-3; a weak D match, TRBD1 (6 bases). The CDR3 has 14 amino acids. CDR1 and CDR2 from the germline V gene are MNHNS and SASEGT. Trimming took 2 bases from V and 6 from J, leaving 12 bases between them. CDR3: CASSELQGPDTQYF. Here the CDR3 DNA reads TGTGCCAGCAGTGAATTACAGGGCCCCGATACGCAGTATTTT.

This clone was seen only a few times. The rearrangement joins TRBV5-6 to TRBJ2-7; 8 positions agree with TRBD1. Germline CDR1 is SGHDT and CDR2 is YYEEEE. The CDR3 covers 13 residues. With 4 bases clipped from V and 5 bases from J, the junction kept 5 bases outside the gene matches. The CDR3 DNA reads as TGTGCCAGCAGCATGGACAGGGCCCACGAGCAGTACTTC. Its translation: CASSMDRAHEQYF.

A single count supports this clone. The gene calls are TRBV6-4 and TRBJ2-1; 12 bases agree with TRBD2. Germline V gene data show CDR1 as MRHNA and CDR2 as SNTAGT. V shed 3 bases and J 5 bases; nucleotides not matched to a gene: 2. The CDR3 is made up of 15 amino acids. DNA of the CDR3: TGTGCCAGCAGTGAGACTAGCGGGGGACACAATGAGCAGTTCTTC. It encodes CASSETSGGHNEQFF.

The chain employs TRBV2 and TRBJ2-3; D is ambiguous. This CDR3 region has 15 residues. The germline gives CDR1 SNHLY, CDR2 FYNNEI. V was clipped by 1 base and J by 1 base, with 9 bases between them. The CDR3 reads CASSEGLLRTDTQYF. Here the CDR3 DNA reads TGTGCCAGCAGTGAAGGCTTACTACGCACAGATACGCAGTATTTT. The variable domain in full, completed from reference TRBV2 and TRBJ2-3, reads EPEVTQTPSHQVTQMGQEVILRCVPISNHLYFYWYRQILGQKVEFLVSFYNNEISEKSEIFDDQFSVERPDGSNFTLKIRSTKLEDSAMYFCASSEGLLRTDTQYFGPGTRLTVL.

This clone showed up just a few times. V gene TRBV29-1 combines with J gene TRBJ1-2; no reliable D call. The V end lost 3 bases, the J end lost 4 bases, and 12 bases lay between the germline ends. The length of the CDR3 is 13 residues. CDR1 SQVTM and CDR2 ANQGSEA come from the germline V gene. The CDR3 spells CSVDPEGPYGYTF. Here the CDR3 DNA reads TGCAGCGTTGACCCCGAGGGCCCCTATGGCTACACCTTC.

The gene calls are TRBV7-3 and TRBJ1-3; tentatively, D is TRBD1 (6 bases). The CDR3 is 15 residues long. V was shortened by 5 bases and J by 0 bases, with 11 bases between the two germline ends. CDR1 and CDR2 from the germline V gene are SGHTA and FQGTGA. CDR3 residues: CASSLDRNSGNTIYF. In DNA form, the CDR3 reads TGTGCCAGCAGCCTCGACAGGAACTCTGGAAACACCATATATTTT.

This clone was found a few times. The V call is TRBV15, the J call TRBJ2-1, with 9 bases that match TRBD1. The CDR3 contains 14 residues. Germline values: CDR1 LNHNV, CDR2 YYDKDF (reference sequence). Trimming took 4 bases from V and 13 from J; bases not matched to a gene: 11. Written as DNA, the CDR3 is TGTGCCACCAGCAAACAGACAGGGGGAGTGGATCAGTTCTTC. As protein: CATSKQTGGVDQFF.

This clone came up a few times. The chain joins TRBV14 to TRBJ2-2; D gene uncertain. This CDR3 spans 15 amino acids. Per germline, CDR1 SGHDN and CDR2 FVKESK. The ends were cut back, 1 base at V and 4 bases at J, with 10 bases in the middle. The CDR3 DNA reads as TGTGCCAGCAGCCAAGCACTGGTTTCCACCGGGGAGCTGTTTTTT. Encoded protein: CASSQALVSTGELFF.

The J gene is TRBJ2-1, the V gene TRBV5-6; 7 nucleotides agree with TRBD2. The CDR3 sequence is 15 residues long. Germline assignment: CDR1 SGHDT and CDR2 YYEEEE. With 4 bases clipped from V and 4 bases from J, the junction kept 8 bases outside the gene matches. The CDR3: CASSPVQRGYNEQFF. The CDR3 nucleotides read TGTGCCAGCAGCCCAGTCCAGCGGGGTTACAATGAGCAGTTCTTC.

This clone was counted only a few times. CDR3: CAIRGQEREKLFF. The DNA for the CDR3 is TGTGCCATCAGGGGACAGGAGCGGGAAAAACTGTTTTTT. The rearrangement links TRBV10-3 to TRBJ1-4; TRBD1 matches 8 bases. V was clipped by 6 bases and J by 8 bases; unmatched bases: 5. The CDR3 runs to 13 residues. The germline gives CDR1 ENHRY, CDR2 SYGVKD.

This chain joins TRBV5-1 and TRBJ2-1; the match to TRBD2 covers 11 bases. There are 15 residues in the CDR3. The trim removed 6 bases at V and 7 bases at J, leaving 9 bases unmatched. Looked up from germline, CDR1 is SGHRS and CDR2 is YFSETQ. The CDR3 DNA sequence: TGCGCCAGCATACTTATAGCGGGGGGGTTGAATGAGCAGTTCTTC. Translated: CASILIAGGLNEQFF.

The V gene is TRBV6-1, the J gene TRBJ2-2, with D tentatively TRBD2 (5 bases). The CDR3 totals 16 residues. The germline V gene has CDR1 MNHNS and CDR2 SASEGT. V was shortened by 2 bases and J by 1 base, with 11 bases between the two germline ends. The CDR3 is CASSEFEGKNTGELFF. CDR3 DNA sequence: TGTGCCAGCAGTGAATTTGAGGGAAAGAACACCGGGGAGCTGTTTTTT.

The gene calls are TRBV2 and TRBJ1-2, with D possibly being TRBD1 (6 bases). The V gene lost 6 bases and the J gene lost 8 bases, with 10 bases spanning the gap. Germline V gene lookup returns CDR1 SNHLY and CDR2 FYNNEI. This CDR3 region has 11 residues. In DNA form, the CDR3 reads TGTGCCAGCAGCCCAGGGGACGGCTACACCTTC. This codes for CASSPGDGYTF.

This clone came up a few times. The chain is built from TRBV28 and TRBJ2-6; TRBD1 agrees at 7 bases. Trimming at V came to 7 bases and at J to 0 bases, leaving 6 bases not matched to a gene. This CDR3 spans 16 amino acids. Germline CDR1 is MDHEN and CDR2 is SYDVKM. CDR3 nucleotide sequence: TGTGCCAGCACCCCCGGACAGGCCTCTGGGGCCAACGTCCTGACTTTC. Protein: CASTPGQASGANVLTF.

In this sample, this clone turned up a few times. V gene TRBV6-1 combines with J gene TRBJ2-1, with 12 bases aligning to TRBD2. Germline assignment: CDR1 MNHNS and CDR2 SASEGT. This CDR3 has 17 amino acids. V lost 2 bases, J lost 6 bases, and 8 bases stayed unmatched. CDR3 DNA sequence: TGTGCCAGCAGTGAACAGACTAGCGGGAGAACGGGCAATGAGCAGTTCTTC. Translated, it gives CASSEQTSGRTGNEQFF.

This clone appeared once. V and J are TRBV6-4 and TRBJ1-1; 8 bases are a match to TRBD1. The CDR3 length is 14 residues. The trim removed 2 bases at V and 5 bases at J, leaving 4 bases unmatched. Germline CDR1 and CDR2: MRHNA and SNTAGT. The CDR3 coding sequence is TGTGCCAGCAGTGACGGACAGGGAGGAACTGAAGCTTTCTTT. It translates to CASSDGQGGTEAFF.

The chain links TRBV9 to TRBJ2-5; TRBD2 might be the D (6 bases). V lost 2 bases and J 5 bases, leaving 13 bases between the germline ends. Germline V gene data show CDR1 as SGDLS and CDR2 as YYNGEE. CDR3 length equals 14 residues. CDR3 nucleotides: TGTGCCAGCAGCGTGGGACTTAGAGACGAGACCCAGTACTTC. Translation gives CASSVGLRDETQYF. The full variable domain, with the rest looked up from reference TRBV9 and TRBJ2-5, is DSGVTQTPKHLITATGQRVTLRCSPRSGDLSVYWYQQSLDQGLQFLIQYYNGEERAKGNILERFSAQQFPDLHSELNLSSLELGDSALYFCASSVGLRDETQYFGPGTRLLVL.